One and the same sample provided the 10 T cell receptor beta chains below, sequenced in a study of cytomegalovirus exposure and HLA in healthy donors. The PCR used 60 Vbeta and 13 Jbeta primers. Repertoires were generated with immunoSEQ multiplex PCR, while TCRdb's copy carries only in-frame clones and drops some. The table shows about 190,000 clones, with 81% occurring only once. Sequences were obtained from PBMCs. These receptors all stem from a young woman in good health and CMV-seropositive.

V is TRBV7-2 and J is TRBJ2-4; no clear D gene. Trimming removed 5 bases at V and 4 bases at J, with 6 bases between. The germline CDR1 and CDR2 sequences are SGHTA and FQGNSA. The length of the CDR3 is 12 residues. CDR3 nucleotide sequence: TGTGCCAGCAGCCCCCGGAAAAACATTCAGTACTTC. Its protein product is CASSPRKNIQYF.

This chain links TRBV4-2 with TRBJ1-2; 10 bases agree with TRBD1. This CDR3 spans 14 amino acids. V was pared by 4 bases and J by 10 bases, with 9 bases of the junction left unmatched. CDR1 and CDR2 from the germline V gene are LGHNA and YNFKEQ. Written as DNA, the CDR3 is TGTGCCAGCAGCCCTAGCCCGGACAGGGGGACCTACACCTTC. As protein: CASSPSPDRGTYTF.

The CDR3 reads CASRTGGQANYGYTF. CDR3 DNA: TGTGCCAGCAGGACAGGGGGCCAAGCTAACTATGGCTACACCTTC. V gene TRBV6-5 combines with J gene TRBJ1-2, with 10 bases that match TRBD1. The CDR3 has 15 residues. The trim removed 6 bases at V and 0 bases at J, leaving 4 bases unmatched. CDR1 and CDR2 from the germline V gene are MNHEY and SVGAGI.

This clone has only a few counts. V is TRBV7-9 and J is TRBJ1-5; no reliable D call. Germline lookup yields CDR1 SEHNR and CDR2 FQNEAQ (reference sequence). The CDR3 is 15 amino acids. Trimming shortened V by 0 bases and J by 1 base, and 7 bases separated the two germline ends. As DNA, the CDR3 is TGTGCCAGCAGCTTAGCAGAGGGAAGCAATCAGCCCCAGCATTTT. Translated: CASSLAEGSNQPQHF.

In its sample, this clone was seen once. CDR3 DNA sequence: TGTGCCAGCAGCGTGGAACTGGACAGGGGTTTCCCTCAGCCCCAGCATTTT. It encodes CASSVELDRGFPQPQHF. The chain links TRBV9 to TRBJ1-5; TRBD1 aligns across 9 bases. Trimming removed 2 bases from V and 6 bases from J; junction bases left unmatched: 12. The CDR3 covers 17 residues. Germline CDR1 SGDLS, CDR2 YYNGEE.

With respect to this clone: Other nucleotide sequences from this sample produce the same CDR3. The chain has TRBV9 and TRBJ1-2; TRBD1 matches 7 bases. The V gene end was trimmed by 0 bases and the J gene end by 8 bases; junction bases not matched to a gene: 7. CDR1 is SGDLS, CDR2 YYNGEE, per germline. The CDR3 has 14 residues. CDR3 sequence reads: CASSVGGGAYGYTF. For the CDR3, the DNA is TGTGCCAGCAGCGTAGGAGGGGGCGCTTACGGCTACACCTTC.

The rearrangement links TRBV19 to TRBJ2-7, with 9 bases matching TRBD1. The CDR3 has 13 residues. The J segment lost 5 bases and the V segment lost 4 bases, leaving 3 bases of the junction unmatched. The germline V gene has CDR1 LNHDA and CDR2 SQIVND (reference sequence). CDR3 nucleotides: TGTGCCAGTAGTAGACAGGGGGATCACGAGCAGTACTTC. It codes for CASSRQGDHEQYF.

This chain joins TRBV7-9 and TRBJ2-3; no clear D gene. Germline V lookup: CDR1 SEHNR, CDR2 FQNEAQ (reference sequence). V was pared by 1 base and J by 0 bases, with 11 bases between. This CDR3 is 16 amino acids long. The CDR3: CASSLGSMISTDTQYF. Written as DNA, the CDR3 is TGTGCCAGCAGCTTAGGTTCTATGATCAGCACAGATACGCAGTATTTT.

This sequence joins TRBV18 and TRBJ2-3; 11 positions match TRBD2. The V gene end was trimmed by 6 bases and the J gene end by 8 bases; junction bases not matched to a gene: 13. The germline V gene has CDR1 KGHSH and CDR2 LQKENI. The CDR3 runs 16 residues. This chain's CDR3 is CASSRASGGLLGTQYF. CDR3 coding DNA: TGTGCCAGCTCGCGGGCTAGCGGGGGGCTCCTCGGTACGCAGTATTTT.

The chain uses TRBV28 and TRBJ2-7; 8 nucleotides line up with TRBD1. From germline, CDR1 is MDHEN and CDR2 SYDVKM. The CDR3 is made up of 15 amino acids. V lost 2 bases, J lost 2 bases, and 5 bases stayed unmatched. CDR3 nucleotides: TGTGCCAGCAGTTTAAGCGGACAGGGCACCTACGAGCAGTACTTC. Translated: CASSLSGQGTYEQYF. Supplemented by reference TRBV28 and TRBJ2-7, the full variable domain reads DVKVTQSSRYLVKRTGEKVFLECVQDMDHENMFWYRQDPGLGLRLIYFSYDVKMKEKGDIPEGYSVSREKKERFSLILESASTNQTSMYLCASSLSGQGTYEQYFGPGTRLTVT.